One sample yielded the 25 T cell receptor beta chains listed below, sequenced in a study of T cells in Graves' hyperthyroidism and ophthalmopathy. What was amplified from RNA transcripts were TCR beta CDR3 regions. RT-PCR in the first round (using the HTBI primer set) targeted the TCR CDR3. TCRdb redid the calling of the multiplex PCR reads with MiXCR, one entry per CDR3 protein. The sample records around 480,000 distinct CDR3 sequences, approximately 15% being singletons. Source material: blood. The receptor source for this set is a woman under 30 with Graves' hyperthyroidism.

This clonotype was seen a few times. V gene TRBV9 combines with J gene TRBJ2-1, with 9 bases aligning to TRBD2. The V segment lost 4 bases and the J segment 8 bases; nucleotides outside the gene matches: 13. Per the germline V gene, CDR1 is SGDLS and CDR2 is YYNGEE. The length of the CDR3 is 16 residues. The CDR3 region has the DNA TGTGCCAGCAGCCTCATCTCAGCGGGAGGTGGGGATGAGCAGTTCTTC. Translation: CASSLISAGGGDEQFF.

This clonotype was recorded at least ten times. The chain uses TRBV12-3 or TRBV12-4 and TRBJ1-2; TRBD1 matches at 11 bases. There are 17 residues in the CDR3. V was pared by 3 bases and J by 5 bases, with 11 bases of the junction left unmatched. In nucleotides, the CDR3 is TGTGCCAGCAGTTTGGGAAGGGGACAGGGGGAATTTTATGGCTACACCTTC. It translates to CASSLGRGQGEFYGYTF.

The CDR3 coding sequence is TGTGCCAGTAGTATTGAGGGTTTGTACAATGAGCAGTTCTTC. Translating gives CASSIEGLYNEQFF. V is TRBV19 and J is TRBJ2-1, with D possibly being TRBD2 (5 bases). The CDR3 is 14 amino acids. The ends were cut back, 3 bases at V and 4 bases at J, with 10 bases in the middle. CDR1 and CDR2 (germline): LNHDA, SQIVND (reference sequence). Filled out from reference TRBV19 and TRBJ2-1, the complete variable domain reads DGGITQSPKYLFRKEGQNVTLSCEQNLNHDAMYWYRQDPGQGLRLIYYSQIVNDFQKGDIAEGYSVSREKKESFPLTVTSAQKNPTAFYLCASSIEGLYNEQFFGPGTRLTVL.

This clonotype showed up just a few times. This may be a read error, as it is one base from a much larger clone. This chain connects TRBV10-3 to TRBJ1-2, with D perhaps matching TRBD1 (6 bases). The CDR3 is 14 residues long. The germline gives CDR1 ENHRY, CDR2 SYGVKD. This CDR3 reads CATSDRGADYGYTF. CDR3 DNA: TGTGCCACCAGTGACCGGGGGGCGGACTATGGCTACACCTTC.

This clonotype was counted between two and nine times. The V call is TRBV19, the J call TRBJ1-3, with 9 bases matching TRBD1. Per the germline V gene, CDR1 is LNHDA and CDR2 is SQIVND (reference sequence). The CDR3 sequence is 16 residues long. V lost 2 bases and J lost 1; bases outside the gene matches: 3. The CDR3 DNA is TGTGCCAGTAGTATACCGGGACAGGGTTCTGGAAACACCATATATTTT. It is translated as CASSIPGQGSGNTIYF.

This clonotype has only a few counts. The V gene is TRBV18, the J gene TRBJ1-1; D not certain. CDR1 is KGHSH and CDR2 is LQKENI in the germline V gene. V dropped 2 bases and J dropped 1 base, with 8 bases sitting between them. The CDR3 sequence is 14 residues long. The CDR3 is CASSPKEGNTEAFF. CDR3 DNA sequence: TGTGCCAGCTCACCAAAGGAGGGGAACACTGAAGCTTTCTTT.

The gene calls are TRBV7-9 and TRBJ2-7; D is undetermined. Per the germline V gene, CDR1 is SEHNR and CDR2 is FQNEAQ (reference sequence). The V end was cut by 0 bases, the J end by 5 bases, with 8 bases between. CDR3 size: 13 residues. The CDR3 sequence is CASSLAGNDEQYF. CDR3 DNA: TGTGCCAGCAGCTTAGCGGGGAACGACGAGCAGTACTTC.

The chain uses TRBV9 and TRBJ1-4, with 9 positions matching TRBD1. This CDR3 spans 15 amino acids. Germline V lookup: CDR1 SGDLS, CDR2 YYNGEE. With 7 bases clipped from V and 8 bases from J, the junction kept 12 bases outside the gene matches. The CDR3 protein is CASRAHRGLGEKLFF. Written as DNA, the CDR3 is TGTGCCAGCCGCGCCCACAGGGGGCTAGGAGAAAAACTGTTTTTT.

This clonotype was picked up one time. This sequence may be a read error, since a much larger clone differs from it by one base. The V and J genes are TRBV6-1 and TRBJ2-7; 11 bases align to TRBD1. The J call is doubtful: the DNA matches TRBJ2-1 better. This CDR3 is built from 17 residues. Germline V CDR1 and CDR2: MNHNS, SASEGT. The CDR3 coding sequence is TGTGCCAGCAGCACCCGCCGGGACAGGGGGATTCGGTACGAGCAGTTCTTC. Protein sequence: CASSTRRDRGIRYEQFF.

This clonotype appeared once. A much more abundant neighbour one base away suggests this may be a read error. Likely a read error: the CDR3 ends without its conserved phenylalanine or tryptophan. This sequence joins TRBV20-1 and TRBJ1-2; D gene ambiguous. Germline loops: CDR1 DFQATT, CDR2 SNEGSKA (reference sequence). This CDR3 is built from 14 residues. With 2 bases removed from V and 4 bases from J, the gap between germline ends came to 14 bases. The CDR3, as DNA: TGCAGTGCTAGACCAACAGAATTAATCTATGGCTACACCCTC. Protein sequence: CSARPTELIYGYTL.

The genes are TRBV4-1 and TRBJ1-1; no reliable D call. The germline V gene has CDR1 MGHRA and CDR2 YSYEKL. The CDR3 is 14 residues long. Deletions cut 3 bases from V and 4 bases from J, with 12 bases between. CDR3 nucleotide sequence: TGCGCCAGCAGCCAGCCCCTGAAAGGCACTGAAGCTTTCTTT. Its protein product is CASSQPLKGTEAFF.

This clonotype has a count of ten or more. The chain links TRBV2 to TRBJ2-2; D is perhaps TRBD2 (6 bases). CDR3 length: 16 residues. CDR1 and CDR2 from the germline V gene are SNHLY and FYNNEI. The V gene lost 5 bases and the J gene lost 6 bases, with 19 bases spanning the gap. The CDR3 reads CASSPPGGNVAGELFF. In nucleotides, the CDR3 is TGTGCCAGCAGTCCCCCGGGCGGGAACGTCGCCGGGGAGCTGTTTTTT.

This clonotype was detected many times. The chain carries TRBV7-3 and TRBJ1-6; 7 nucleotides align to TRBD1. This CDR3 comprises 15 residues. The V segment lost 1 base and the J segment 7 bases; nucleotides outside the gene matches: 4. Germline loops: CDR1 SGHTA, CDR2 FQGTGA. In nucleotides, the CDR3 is TGTGCCAGCAGCTTAATGGGGACAGAAAATTCACCCCTCCACTTT. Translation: CASSLMGTENSPLHF.

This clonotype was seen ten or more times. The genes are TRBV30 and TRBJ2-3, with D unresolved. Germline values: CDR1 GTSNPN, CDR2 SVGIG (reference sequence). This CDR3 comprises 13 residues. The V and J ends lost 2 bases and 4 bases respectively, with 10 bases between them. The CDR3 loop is CAWSPPFADTQYF. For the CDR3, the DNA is TGTGCCTGGAGTCCACCTTTTGCAGATACGCAGTATTTT.

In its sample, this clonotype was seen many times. CDR3 in amino acids: CASSARDFRDTQYF. The CDR3 DNA sequence: TGTGCCAGCAGCGCCCGGGACTTTAGGGATACGCAGTATTTT. The rearrangement links TRBV11-2 to TRBJ2-3, with D possibly being TRBD2 (6 bases). V lost 5 bases and J lost 6, with 15 bases in between. Germline V gene lookup returns CDR1 SGHAT and CDR2 FQNNGV. The CDR3 has 14 residues.

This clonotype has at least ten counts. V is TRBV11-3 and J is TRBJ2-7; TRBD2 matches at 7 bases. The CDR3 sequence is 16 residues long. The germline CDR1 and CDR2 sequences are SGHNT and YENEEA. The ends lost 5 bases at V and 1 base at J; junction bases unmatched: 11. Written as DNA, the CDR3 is TGTGCCAGCAGCCAAACGCTAGCGGCAACGTCCTACGAGCAGTACTTC. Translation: CASSQTLAATSYEQYF.

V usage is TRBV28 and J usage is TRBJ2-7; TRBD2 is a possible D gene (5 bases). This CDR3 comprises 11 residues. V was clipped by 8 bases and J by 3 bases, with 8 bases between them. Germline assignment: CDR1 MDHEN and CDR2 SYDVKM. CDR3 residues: CASVEGYEQYF. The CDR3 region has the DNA TGTGCCAGCGTAGAGGGCTACGAGCAGTACTTC.

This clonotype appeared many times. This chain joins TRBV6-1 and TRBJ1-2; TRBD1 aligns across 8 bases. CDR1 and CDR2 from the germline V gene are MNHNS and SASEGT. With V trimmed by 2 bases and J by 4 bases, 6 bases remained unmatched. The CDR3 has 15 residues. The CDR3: CASSEQGARTYGYTF. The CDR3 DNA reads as TGTGCCAGCAGTGAACAGGGGGCGCGTACCTATGGCTACACCTTC.

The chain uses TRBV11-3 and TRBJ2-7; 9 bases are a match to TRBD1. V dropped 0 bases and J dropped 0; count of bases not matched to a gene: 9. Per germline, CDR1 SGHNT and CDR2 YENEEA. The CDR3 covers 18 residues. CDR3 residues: CASSLDSGQGLVSYEQYF. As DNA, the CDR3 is TGTGCCAGCAGCTTAGATTCGGGACAGGGATTGGTCTCCTACGAGCAGTACTTC.

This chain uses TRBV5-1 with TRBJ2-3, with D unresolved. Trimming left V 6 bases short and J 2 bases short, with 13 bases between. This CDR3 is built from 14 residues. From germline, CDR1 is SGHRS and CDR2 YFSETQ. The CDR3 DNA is TGCGCCAGCACCCCTCGGCAGTCCACAGATACGCAGTATTTT. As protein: CASTPRQSTDTQYF.

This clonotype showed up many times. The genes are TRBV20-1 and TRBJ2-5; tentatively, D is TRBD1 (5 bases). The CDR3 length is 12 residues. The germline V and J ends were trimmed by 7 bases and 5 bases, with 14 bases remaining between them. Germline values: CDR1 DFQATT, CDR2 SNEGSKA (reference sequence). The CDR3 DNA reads TGCAGTGTTAGGGTAGGGGATGAGACCCAGTACTTC. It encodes CSVRVGDETQYF.

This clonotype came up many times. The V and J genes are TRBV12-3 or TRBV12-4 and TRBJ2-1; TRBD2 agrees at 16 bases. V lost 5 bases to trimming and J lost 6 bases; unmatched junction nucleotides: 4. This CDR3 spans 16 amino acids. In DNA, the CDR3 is TGTGCCAGCAGTACGGGACTAGCGGGAGGGAGCAATGAGCAGTTCTTC. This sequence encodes CASSTGLAGGSNEQFF.

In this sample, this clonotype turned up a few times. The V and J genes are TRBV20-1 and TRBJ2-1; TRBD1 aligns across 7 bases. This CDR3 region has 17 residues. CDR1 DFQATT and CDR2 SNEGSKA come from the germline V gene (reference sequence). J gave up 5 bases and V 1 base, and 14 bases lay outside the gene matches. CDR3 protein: CSARGPRTGVWDNEQFF. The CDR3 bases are TGCAGTGCTAGAGGACCCCGAACAGGGGTGTGGGACAATGAGCAGTTCTTC.

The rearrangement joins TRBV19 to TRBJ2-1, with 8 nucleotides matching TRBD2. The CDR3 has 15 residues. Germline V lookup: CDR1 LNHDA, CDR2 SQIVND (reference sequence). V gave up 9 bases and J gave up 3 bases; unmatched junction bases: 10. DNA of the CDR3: TGTGCCAGAAAGTATTCAGCGGGGGACTACAATGAGCAGTTCTTC. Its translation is CARKYSAGDYNEQFF. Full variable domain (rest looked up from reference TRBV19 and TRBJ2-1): DGGITQSPKYLFRKEGQNVTLSCEQNLNHDAMYWYRQDPGQGLRLIYYSQIVNDFQKGDIAEGYSVSREKKESFPLTVTSAQKNPTAFYLCARKYSAGDYNEQFFGPGTRLTVL.

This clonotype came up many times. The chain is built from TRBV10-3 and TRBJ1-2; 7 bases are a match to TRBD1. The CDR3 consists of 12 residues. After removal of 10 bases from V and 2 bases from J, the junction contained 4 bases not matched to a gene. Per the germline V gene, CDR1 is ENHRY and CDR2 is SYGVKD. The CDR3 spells CATGQPNYGYTF. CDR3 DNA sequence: TGTGCCACGGGACAGCCGAACTATGGCTACACCTTC.